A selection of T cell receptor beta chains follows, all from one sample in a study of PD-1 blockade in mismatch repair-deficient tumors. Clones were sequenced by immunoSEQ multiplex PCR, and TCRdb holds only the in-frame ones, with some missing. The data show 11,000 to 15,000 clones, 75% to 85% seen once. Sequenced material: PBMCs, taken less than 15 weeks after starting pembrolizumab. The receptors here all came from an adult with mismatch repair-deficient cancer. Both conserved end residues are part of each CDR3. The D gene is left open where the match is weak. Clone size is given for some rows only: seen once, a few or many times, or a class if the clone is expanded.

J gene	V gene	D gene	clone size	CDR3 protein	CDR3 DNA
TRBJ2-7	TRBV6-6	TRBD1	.	CASSSPGQGYEQYF	TGTGCCAGCAGTTCGCCGGGACAGGGCTACGAGCAGTACTTC
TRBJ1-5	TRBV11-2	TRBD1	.	CASSLEGASNQPQHF	TGTGCCAGCAGCTTGGAGGGGGCCAGCAATCAGCCCCAGCATTTT
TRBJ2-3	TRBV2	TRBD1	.	CASRRDRGQDTQYF	TGTGCCAGCAGGCGTGACAGGGGGCAAGATACGCAGTATTTT
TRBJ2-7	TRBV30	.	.	CAWSGAWEQYF	TGTGCCTGGAGTGGGGCCTGGGAGCAGTACTTC
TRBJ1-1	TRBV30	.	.	CACSGSMNTEAFF	TGTGCCTGCTCGGGATCCATGAACACTGAAGCTTTCTTT
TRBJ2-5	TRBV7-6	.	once	CASSLDLSRTETQYF	TGTGCCAGCAGCTTAGATTTGTCTAGAACAGAGACCCAGTACTTC
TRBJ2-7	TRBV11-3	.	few	CASSLDGGEHQYF	TGTGCCAGCAGCTTAGACGGAGGGGAACATCAGTACTTC
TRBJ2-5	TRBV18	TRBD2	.	CASSLSNSGTETQYF	TGTGCCAGCTCCTTAAGTAATAGCGGGACGGAGACCCAGTACTTC
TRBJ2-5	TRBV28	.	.	CASSLLGSRRETQYF	TGTGCCAGCAGTTTATTGGGGAGCCGGCGAGAGACCCAGTACTTC
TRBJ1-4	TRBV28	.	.	CASSPGQLEEKLFF	TGTGCCAGCAGTCCGGGACAACTAGAAGAAAAACTGTTTTTT
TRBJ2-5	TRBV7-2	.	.	CASSLGLIQGRQETQYF	TGTGCCAGCAGCTTGGGCCTGATACAGGGACGCCAAGAGACCCAGTACTTC
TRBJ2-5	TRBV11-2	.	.	CASSSLKSGAGETQYF	TGTGCCAGCAGCTCGCTGAAGTCAGGGGCCGGGGAGACCCAGTACTTC
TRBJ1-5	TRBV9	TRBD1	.	CASSVGQGTEPQHF	TGTGCCAGCAGCGTTGGACAGGGCACGGAGCCCCAGCATTTT
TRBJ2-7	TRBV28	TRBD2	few	CASRLTRTSGRNEQYF	TGTGCCAGCAGACTCACCAGGACTAGCGGGAGAAACGAGCAGTACTTC
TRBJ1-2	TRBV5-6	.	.	CASSPRLPRGGYTF	TGTGCCAGCAGCCCTAGACTCCCCCGGGGTGGCTACACCTTC
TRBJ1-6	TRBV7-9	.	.	CASSDLVGSPLHF	TGTGCCAGCAGTGACTTGGTGGGTTCACCCCTCCACTTT
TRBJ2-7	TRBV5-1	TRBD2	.	CASSFLAGGNEQYF	TGCGCCAGCAGCTTCCTAGCGGGAGGAAACGAGCAGTACTTC
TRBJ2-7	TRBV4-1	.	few	CASSQFRNYEQYF	TGCGCCAGCAGCCAATTCAGGAACTACGAGCAGTACTTC
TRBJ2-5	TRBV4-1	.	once	CASSQDRGSRVETQYF	TGCGCCAGCAGCCAAGATAGGGGGAGCAGGGTGGAGACCCAGTACTTC
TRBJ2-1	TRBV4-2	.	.	CASSHLSSNEQFF	TGTGCCAGCAGCCATCTTAGTAGCAATGAGCAGTTCTTC
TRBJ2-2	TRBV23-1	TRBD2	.	CASSHGLAGGPKNGELFF	TGCGCCAGCAGTCACGGCCTAGCGGGAGGGCCGAAGAACGGGGAGCTGTTTTTT
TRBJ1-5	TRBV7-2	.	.	CASSLADYNQPQHF	TGTGCCAGCAGCTTAGCAGACTACAATCAGCCCCAGCATTTT
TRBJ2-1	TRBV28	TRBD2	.	CASRVTSGTYNEQFF	TGTGCCAGCAGGGTGACTAGCGGGACATACAATGAGCAGTTCTTC
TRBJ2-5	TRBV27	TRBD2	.	CASSLGLAGGWETQYF	TGTGCCAGCAGTCTGGGACTAGCGGGAGGGTGGGAGACCCAGTACTTC
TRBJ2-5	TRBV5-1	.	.	CASSSAGQEETQYF	TGCGCCAGCAGTTCGGCGGGGCAGGAAGAGACCCAGTACTTC
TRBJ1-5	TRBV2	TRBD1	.	CASTRWDRGQPQHF	TGTGCCAGCACTAGATGGGACAGGGGTCAGCCCCAGCATTTT
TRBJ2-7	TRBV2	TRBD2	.	CASSRDGTRVEQYF	TGTGCCAGCAGTAGAGACGGGACTAGAGTCGAGCAGTACTTC